This passage covers 6 T cell receptor beta chains from one sample sequenced in a study of blood T cell repertoires in COVID-19. The data were produced by immunoSEQ multiplex PCR, yet TCRdb's version contains in-frame clones alone and is incomplete. The table shows around 250,000 clones, with around 86% occurring only once. Specimen: peripheral blood. The receptor set was obtained from a woman in her thirties with active or convalescent COVID-19.

The CDR3 loop reads CASSFGGRWGYTF. DNA of the CDR3: TGTGCCAGCAGTTTCGGGGGGCGTTGGGGCTACACCTTC. The rearrangement links TRBV28 to TRBJ1-2, with D possibly being TRBD1 (6 bases). The CDR3 totals 13 residues. The germline V gene encodes CDR1 MDHEN and CDR2 SYDVKM. The V and J ends lost 3 bases and 8 bases respectively, with 13 bases between them.

This clone was recorded only once. The V gene is TRBV6-5, the J gene TRBJ2-2, with 7 bases that match TRBD2. The CDR3 loop spans 14 amino acids. V was clipped by 5 bases and J by 7 bases; unmatched bases: 7. Germline V gene sequence: CDR1 MNHEY, CDR2 SVGAGI. CDR3 nucleotide sequence: TGTGCCAGCAGTCCCCCTGGACTAGTCGGGGAGCTGTTTTTT. This codes for CASSPPGLVGELFF.

In DNA, the CDR3 is TGTGCCAGCAGTTCTGGACAGGGGCCCTTTGGTGGGGCCAACGTCCTGACTTTC. Translating it yields CASSSGQGPFGGANVLTF. V gene TRBV6-2 or TRBV6-3 combines with J gene TRBJ2-6; TRBD1 matches 9 bases. CDR1 is MNHEY and CDR2 is SVGEGT in the germline V gene. V shed 4 bases and J 3 bases; nucleotides not matched to a gene: 10. CDR3 length: 18 residues.

The rearrangement links TRBV7-9 to TRBJ1-2, with D tentatively TRBD1 (5 bases). The V gene lost 5 bases and the J gene lost 4 bases, with 17 bases spanning the gap. The germline V gene has CDR1 SEHNR and CDR2 FQNEAQ (reference sequence). CDR3 length: 15 amino acids. CDR3 nucleotide sequence: TGTGCCAGCAGCCCCCCCAGGGAAGGAAGCTATGGCTACACCTTC. It specifies CASSPPREGSYGYTF.

The chain recombines TRBV28 with TRBJ1-1; D might be TRBD1 (5 bases). Germline CDR1 is MDHEN and CDR2 is SYDVKM. The CDR3 contains 13 residues. V dropped 3 bases and J dropped 10 bases, with 15 bases sitting between them. CDR3 protein: CASSFGGLGRAFF. The CDR3 DNA is TGTGCCAGCAGTTTCGGGGGTTTGGGGAGAGCTTTCTTT.

CDR3 sequence: CASSVVPTSFHEQYF. DNA of the CDR3: TGTGCCAGCAGCGTAGTGCCCACTAGCTTCCACGAGCAGTACTTC. J is TRBJ2-7 and V is TRBV9; weak D call: TRBD2 (6 bases). V was pared by 0 bases and J by 5 bases, with 15 bases between. This CDR3 is built from 15 residues. From germline, CDR1 is SGDLS and CDR2 YYNGEE.